These T cell receptor beta chains were read from a single sample in a study of blood T cell repertoires in COVID-19. Method: immunoSEQ multiplex PCR; TCRdb's copy keeps in-frame clones and lacks some. This sample has tens of thousands of clones; approximately 80% occur once, and the top ten carry 4.8%. What was sequenced was peripheral blood. These receptors were taken from a woman older than 75 with active or convalescent COVID-19. CDR3s include the opening cysteine and the closing phenylalanine or tryptophan. A D gene is named only where the DNA matches it firmly. Not every row has a clone size; where given, it reads once, few, many or a size class.

size: few
J: TRBJ2-7
V: TRBV5-1
D: .
CDR3: CASSLKSDYVGWEQYF
DNA: TGCGCCAGCAGCTTGAAGAGTGACTATGTGGGTTGGGAGCAGTACTTC

size: few
J: TRBJ2-4
V: TRBV1
D: .
CDR3: CTSSQVTRCNIQYF
DNA: TGCACCAGCAGCCAAGTCACCAGGTGTAACATTCAGTACTTC

size: once
J: TRBJ2-7
V: TRBV27
D: TRBD2
CDR3: CASSPLAGGTYEQYF
DNA: TGTGCCAGCAGTCCATTAGCGGGGGGTACCTACGAGCAGTACTTC

size: .
J: TRBJ1-1
V: TRBV11-2
D: TRBD1
CDR3: CASSSQTGYSEAFF
DNA: TGTGCCAGCAGCTCCCAGACAGGGTACTCTGAAGCTTTCTTT

size: .
J: TRBJ2-2
V: TRBV3-1/TRBV3-2
D: TRBD2
CDR3: CASSRLTSPGELFF
DNA: TGTGCCAGCAGCCGCCTGACTAGCCCCGGGGAGCTGTTTTTT

size: .
J: TRBJ2-5
V: TRBV7-9
D: TRBD2
CDR3: CASSLFLRIAGGGKETQYF
DNA: TGTGCCAGCAGCTTATTTCTTCGGATAGCGGGAGGGGGGAAAGAGACCCAGTACTTC

size: few
J: TRBJ1-4
V: TRBV30
D: .
CDR3: CAWSLAQGFEKLFF
DNA: TGTGCCTGGAGTTTAGCGCAGGGGTTTGAAAAACTGTTTTTT

size: .
J: TRBJ2-2
V: TRBV29-1
D: .
CDR3: CSVEDQGSGELFF
DNA: TGCAGCGTTGAAGATCAGGGCAGCGGGGAGCTGTTTTTT

size: once
J: TRBJ2-3
V: TRBV3-1/TRBV3-2
D: .
CDR3: CASSLSDTQYF
DNA: TGTGCCAGCAGCCTATCGGATACGCAGTATTTT

size: .
J: TRBJ2-1
V: TRBV5-1
D: TRBD1
CDR3: CASSSSGGQGSNEQFF
DNA: TGCGCCAGCAGCTCCTCGGGGGGACAGGGGTCGAATGAGCAGTTCTTC

size: .
J: TRBJ2-2
V: TRBV5-1
D: .
CDR3: CASSATGTGELFF
DNA: TGCGCCAGCAGCGCAACAGGCACCGGGGAGCTGTTTTTT

size: .
J: TRBJ2-7
V: TRBV10-3
D: .
CDR3: CAISDRGLASGAYEQYF
DNA: TGTGCCATCAGTGACAGGGGGCTGGCTAGCGGGGCCTACGAGCAGTACTTC

size: .
J: TRBJ2-1
V: TRBV15
D: .
CDR3: CATSTLWSFKFF
DNA: TGTGCCACCAGCACCCTATGGAGTTTCAAGTTCTTC

size: .
J: TRBJ1-6
V: TRBV5-6
D: TRBD1
CDR3: CASSPGQANNSPLHF
DNA: TGTGCCAGCAGCCCGGGACAGGCTAATAATTCACCCCTCCACTTT

size: few
J: TRBJ1-2
V: TRBV6-5
D: .
CDR3: CASSQQLNYGYTF
DNA: TGTGCCAGCAGCCAACAGCTAAACTATGGCTACACCTTC

size: .
J: TRBJ1-2
V: TRBV2
D: TRBD1
CDR3: CASSTGQGGIDGYTF
DNA: TGTGCCAGCTCCACGGGACAGGGAGGGATTGATGGCTACACCTTC

size: .
J: TRBJ2-2
V: TRBV9
D: TRBD2
CDR3: CASSVSAMRAGGDTGELFF
DNA: TGTGCCAGCAGCGTATCGGCCATGAGAGCGGGGGGGGACACCGGGGAGCTGTTTTTT

size: once
J: TRBJ2-7
V: TRBV28
D: .
CDR3: CASSRAGTPTYEQYF
DNA: TGTGCCAGCAGCCGGGCCGGGACACCTACCTACGAGCAGTACTTC

size: .
J: TRBJ1-4
V: TRBV19
D: .
CDR3: CASKHSPATNEKLFF
DNA: TGTGCCAGTAAGCATTCTCCTGCAACTAATGAAAAACTGTTTTTT

size: .
J: TRBJ1-2
V: TRBV6-6
D: .
CDR3: CASSYLGASYGYTF
DNA: TGTGCCAGCAGTTACCTGGGGGCCTCCTATGGCTACACCTTC

size: .
J: TRBJ2-6
V: TRBV30
D: TRBD1
CDR3: CAWSATRQGPGANVLTF
DNA: TGTGCCTGGAGTGCCACCCGACAGGGTCCTGGGGCCAACGTCCTGACTTTC

size: few
J: TRBJ1-2
V: TRBV11-3
D: .
CDR3: CASSLSNYGYTF
DNA: TGTGCCAGCAGCTTGAGTAACTATGGCTACACCTTC

size: .
J: TRBJ2-2
V: TRBV10-3
D: .
CDR3: CAIQQPIPHRLNTGELFF
DNA: TGTGCCATCCAACAGCCGATACCTCACCGATTGAACACCGGGGAGCTGTTTTTT

size: .
J: TRBJ2-7
V: TRBV7-2
D: TRBD2
CDR3: CASSAEVGLNYEQYF
DNA: TGTGCCAGCAGCGCCGAGGTGGGACTAAACTACGAGCAGTACTTC

size: .
J: TRBJ2-7
V: TRBV6-2/TRBV6-3
D: TRBD2
CDR3: CASSDPSGSQTYEQYF
DNA: TGTGCCAGCAGTGACCCTAGCGGGAGCCAAACCTACGAGCAGTACTTC

size: .
J: TRBJ2-7
V: TRBV20-1
D: TRBD2
CDR3: CSAPHGGVQYF
DNA: TGCAGTGCTCCCCATGGGGGGGTGCAGTACTTC

size: few
J: TRBJ2-7
V: TRBV27
D: TRBD2
CDR3: CASSLSTSGSYEQYF
DNA: TGTGCCAGCAGTTTATCGACTAGCGGGAGCTACGAGCAGTACTTC

size: .
J: TRBJ1-4
V: TRBV4-3
D: .
CDR3: CASSHGQLLWINEKLFF
DNA: TGCGCCAGCAGCCATGGACAGCTGCTCTGGATTAATGAAAAACTGTTTTTT

size: medium-sized
J: TRBJ1-5
V: TRBV6-5
D: .
CDR3: CASSYGQGIQPQHF
DNA: TGTGCCAGCAGTTACGGGCAGGGTATCCAGCCCCAGCATTTT

size: .
J: TRBJ1-3
V: TRBV28
D: .
CDR3: CASPSRAGNTIYF
DNA: TGTGCCAGCCCCTCGAGGGCCGGAAACACCATATATTTT

size: .
J: TRBJ2-2
V: TRBV24-1
D: TRBD1
CDR3: CATSDLTGDSGELFF
DNA: TGTGCCACCAGTGACCTGACAGGGGACAGCGGGGAGCTGTTTTTT

size: .
J: TRBJ2-6
V: TRBV6-6
D: .
CDR3: CASSYMRATGANVLTF
DNA: TGTGCCAGCAGTTACATGAGGGCGACTGGGGCCAACGTCCTGACTTTC

size: .
J: TRBJ2-7
V: TRBV7-2
D: TRBD1
CDR3: CASSLGQKQYF
DNA: TGTGCCAGCAGCCTGGGACAGAAGCAGTACTTC

size: .
J: TRBJ1-6
V: TRBV6-4
D: .
CDR3: CASSAQGDNNSPLHF
DNA: TGTGCCAGCAGTGCACAGGGAGATAATAATTCACCCCTCCACTTT

size: .
J: TRBJ2-7
V: TRBV4-2
D: TRBD2
CDR3: CASSQPSWRGGYEQYF
DNA: TGTGCCAGCAGCCAACCCTCTTGGCGGGGGGGCTACGAGCAGTACTTC

size: .
J: TRBJ2-7
V: TRBV7-8
D: TRBD2
CDR3: CASSWRPGTSGSYEQYF
DNA: TGTGCCAGCAGCTGGCGACCGGGGACTAGCGGGAGCTACGAGCAGTACTTC

size: .
J: TRBJ1-1
V: TRBV18
D: .
CDR3: CASSPRLAAEAFF
DNA: TGTGCCAGCTCACCACGTCTTGCGGCTGAAGCTTTCTTT

size: .
J: TRBJ2-1
V: TRBV5-4
D: .
CDR3: CASTQKGAGNYNEQFF
DNA: TGTGCCAGCACCCAAAAAGGTGCGGGGAATTACAATGAGCAGTTCTTC

size: .
J: TRBJ2-3
V: TRBV5-1
D: .
CDR3: CASSIGGRGRDTQYF
DNA: TGCGCCAGCAGCATTGGGGGCAGGGGACGAGATACGCAGTATTTT

size: .
J: TRBJ2-7
V: TRBV9
D: .
CDR3: CASSPSANSEQYF
DNA: TGTGCCAGCAGCCCATCCGCGAACTCCGAGCAGTACTTC

size: many
J: TRBJ1-6
V: TRBV19
D: TRBD1
CDR3: CASRDRGNSPLHF
DNA: TGTGCCAGTAGGGACAGGGGAAATTCACCCCTCCACTTT

size: .
J: TRBJ1-2
V: TRBV11-2
D: TRBD1
CDR3: CASSPGGWDNYGYTF
DNA: TGTGCCAGCAGCCCAGGGGGGTGGGATAACTATGGCTACACCTTC

size: .
J: TRBJ2-2
V: TRBV6-5
D: TRBD2
CDR3: CASSRARGDTGELFF
DNA: TGTGCCAGCAGCCGAGCTCGGGGGGACACCGGGGAGCTGTTTTTT

size: .
J: TRBJ2-1
V: TRBV19
D: TRBD2
CDR3: CASSLTGGGAGGSYNEQFF
DNA: TGTGCCAGTAGTTTAACAGGTGGGGGAGCGGGAGGATCCTACAATGAGCAGTTCTTC

size: .
J: TRBJ1-2
V: TRBV7-9
D: TRBD1
CDR3: CASGPVDRAIGYTF
DNA: TGTGCCAGCGGCCCAGTGGACAGGGCGATTGGCTACACCTTC

size: .
J: TRBJ2-3
V: TRBV7-8
D: TRBD2
CDR3: CASSLMTSGAGGTTDTQYF
DNA: TGTGCCAGCAGCCTTATGACTAGCGGGGCGGGGGGAACCACAGATACGCAGTATTTT

size: once
J: TRBJ2-3
V: TRBV30
D: TRBD1
CDR3: CAWSRTGVSTDTQYF
DNA: TGTGCCTGGAGTCGAACAGGGGTTAGCACAGATACGCAGTATTTT

size: .
J: TRBJ2-1
V: TRBV7-9
D: .
CDR3: CASGAGRYNEQFF
DNA: TGTGCCAGCGGAGCGGGCCGATACAATGAGCAGTTCTTC

size: .
J: TRBJ2-7
V: TRBV28
D: .
CDR3: CASSHPRTQGPEQYF
DNA: TGTGCCAGCAGTCACCCCCGGACTCAAGGGCCCGAGCAGTACTTC

size: .
J: TRBJ1-2
V: TRBV7-6
D: .
CDR3: CASSPAPYQNNLGYTF
DNA: TGTGCCAGCAGCCCTGCCCCCTATCAAAATAATCTTGGCTACACCTTC

size: few
J: TRBJ1-5
V: TRBV6-5
D: .
CDR3: CASRETASPQHF
DNA: TGTGCCAGCAGAGAGACAGCCAGCCCCCAGCATTTT

size: .
J: TRBJ2-2
V: TRBV11-1
D: .
CDR3: CASSFLDGGLTGELFF
DNA: TGTGCCAGCAGCTTCCTGGACGGGGGGCTCACCGGGGAGCTGTTTTTT